The source of this T cell receptor (beta chain) is a study of T-cell reconstitution after alpha-beta-depleted transplantation in children. Whole-study results and caveats: Counts and diversity of T cells one year after transplant came mostly from newly produced T cells. Several patients had high TCRbeta diversity at day 60; it came from surviving recipient T cells and thymic progenitors. Several hundred graft clones that had expanded were reportedly the source of alpha-beta T cells about two months after transplant.

Germline V gene sequence: CDR1 MNHEY, CDR2 SMNVEV (reference sequence). The germline V and J ends were trimmed by 8 bases and 1 base, with 6 bases remaining between them. The length of the CDR3 is 13 residues. The authors prepared the TCRbeta library with unique molecular identifiers. TCRdb used MiXCR to reprocess the PCR reads, holding one entry per CDR3 protein. The sample holds some 300,000 distinct CDR3 sequences, 6.5% to 9% seen once. Notes on this clonotype: Antigen specificity is unknown.

This TCR came from a female patient aged 2 to 10 who had a stem cell transplant for Fanconi anemia, so the T cells may come from the graft donor. The chain combines TRBV27 with TRBJ2-6; D is unclear. The input for sequencing was peripheral blood, taken 360 days after TCRalphabeta/CD19-depleted stem cell transplant. In nucleotides, the CDR3 is TGTGCCAGCCGGGTATCTGGGGCCAACGTCCTGACTTTC. This sequence encodes CASRVSGANVLTF.